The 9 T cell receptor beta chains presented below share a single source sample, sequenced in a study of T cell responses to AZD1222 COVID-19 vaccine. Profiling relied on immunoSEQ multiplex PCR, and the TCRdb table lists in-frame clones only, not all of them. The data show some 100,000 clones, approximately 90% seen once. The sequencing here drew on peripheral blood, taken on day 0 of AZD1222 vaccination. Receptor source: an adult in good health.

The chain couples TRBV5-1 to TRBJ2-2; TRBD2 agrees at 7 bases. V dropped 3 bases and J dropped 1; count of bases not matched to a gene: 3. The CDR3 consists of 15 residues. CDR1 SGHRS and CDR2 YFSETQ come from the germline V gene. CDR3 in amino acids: CASSSGLVNTGELFF. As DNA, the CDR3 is TGCGCCAGCAGCTCTGGACTAGTGAACACCGGGGAGCTGTTTTTT. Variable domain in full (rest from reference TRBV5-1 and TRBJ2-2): KAGVTQTPRYLIKTRGQQVTLSCSPISGHRSVSWYQQTPGQGLQFLFEYFSETQRNKGNFPGRFSGRQFSNSRSEMNVSTLELGDSALYLCASSSGLVNTGELFFGEGSRLTVL.

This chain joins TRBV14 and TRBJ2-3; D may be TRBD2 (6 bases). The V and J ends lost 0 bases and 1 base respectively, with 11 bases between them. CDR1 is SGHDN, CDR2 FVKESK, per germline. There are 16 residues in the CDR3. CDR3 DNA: TGTGCCAGCAGCCAAGATCCGGGGGAGGGCACAGATACGCAGTATTTT. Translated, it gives CASSQDPGEGTDTQYF.

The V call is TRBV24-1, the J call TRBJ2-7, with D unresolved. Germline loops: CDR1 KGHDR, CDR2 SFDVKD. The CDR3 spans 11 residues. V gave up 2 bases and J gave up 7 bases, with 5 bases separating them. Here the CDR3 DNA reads TGTGCCACCAGTGATTATGAGGAGCAGTACTTC. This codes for CATSDYEEQYF.

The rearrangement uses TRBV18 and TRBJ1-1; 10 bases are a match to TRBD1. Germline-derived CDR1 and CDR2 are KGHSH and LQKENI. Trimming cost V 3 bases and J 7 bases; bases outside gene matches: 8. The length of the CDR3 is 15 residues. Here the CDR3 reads CASSPGRQGAGEAFF. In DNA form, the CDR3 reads TGTGCCAGCTCACCGGGCAGACAGGGGGCTGGTGAAGCTTTCTTT.

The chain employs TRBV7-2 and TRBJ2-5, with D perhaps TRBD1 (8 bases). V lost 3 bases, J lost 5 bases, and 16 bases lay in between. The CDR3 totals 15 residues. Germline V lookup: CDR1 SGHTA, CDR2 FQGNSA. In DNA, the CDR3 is TGTGCCAGCAGCTTTGACAGGGGAGGGTGGGAGACCCAGTACTTC. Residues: CASSFDRGGWETQYF.

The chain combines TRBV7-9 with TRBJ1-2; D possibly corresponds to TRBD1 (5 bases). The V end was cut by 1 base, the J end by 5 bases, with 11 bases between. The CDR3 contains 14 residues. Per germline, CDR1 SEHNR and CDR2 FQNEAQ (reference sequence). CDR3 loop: CASSLVGGVYGYTF. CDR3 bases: TGTGCCAGCAGCTTAGTGGGAGGGGTGTATGGCTACACCTTC.

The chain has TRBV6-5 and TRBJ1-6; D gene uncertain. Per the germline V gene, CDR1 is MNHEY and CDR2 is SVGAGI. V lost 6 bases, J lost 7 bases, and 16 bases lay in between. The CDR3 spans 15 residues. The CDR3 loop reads CASSPGPLSNSPLHF. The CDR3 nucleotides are TGTGCCAGCAGCCCCGGCCCTTTATCCAATTCACCCCTCCACTTT.

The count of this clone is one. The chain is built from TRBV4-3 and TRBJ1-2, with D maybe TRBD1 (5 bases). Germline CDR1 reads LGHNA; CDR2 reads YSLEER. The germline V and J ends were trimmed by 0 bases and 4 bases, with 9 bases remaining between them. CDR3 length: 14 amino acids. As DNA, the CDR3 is TGCGCCAGCAGCCAAGATAGGGGCTTCTATGGCTACACCTTC. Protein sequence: CASSQDRGFYGYTF.

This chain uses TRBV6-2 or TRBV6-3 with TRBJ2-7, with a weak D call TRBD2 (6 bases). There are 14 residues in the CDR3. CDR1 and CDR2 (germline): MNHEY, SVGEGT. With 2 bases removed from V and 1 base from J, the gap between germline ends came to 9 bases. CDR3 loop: CASSYGGGSYEQYF. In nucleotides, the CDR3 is TGTGCCAGCAGTTACGGCGGAGGGTCCTACGAGCAGTACTTC.